This TCR beta chain was obtained from a study of vaccination and CD4 T cells after COVID-19 (dated 2022 in TCRdb). Looking at the study overall: Every convalescent patient had a positive nasal swab PCR test for SARS-CoV-2, with mild disease in roughly nine patients and severe disease in one. Control cultures received a CEFX viral epitope pool as the positive control, an HIV-1 Nef peptide pool as the negative control, or no peptide. In the convalescent cohort there were six males and four females, among whom were two Hispanic individuals, seven Caucasians, two Asians and one multiracial person. Post-COVID blood samples from convalescent patients were collected a median of approximately 100 days after diagnosis, with a range of roughly 35 to 161 days. Two doses of either the Pfizer-BioNTech BNT162b2 vaccine (n=8) or the Moderna mRNA-1273 vaccine (n=2) were administered to participants. Post-vaccine blood samples were taken a median of around 77 days after the second vaccine dose, with a range of 14 to 241 days. Culture stimuli were overlapping spike peptide pools from SARS-CoV-2 and from the common cold coronaviruses HCoV-NL63, HCoV-OC43 and HCoV-229E. In roughly eleven COVID-19 convalescent patients and a handful of infection-naive healthy vaccine recipients, the spike-specific CD4+ TCR repertoire before mRNA vaccination was compared with the repertoire after mRNA vaccination. Here is what the overall study found, with its caveats: In convalescent patients, a median around 90% of post-vaccine SARS-CoV-2-reactive clones were detected only after vaccination, and vaccine-specific priming was suggested by this finding. An increase in the median number of SARS-CoV-2-reactive clonotypes from around 20 after infection to a few dozen after vaccination was observed, but the change was not found to be significant. Of the vaccine-specific clones found in convalescent patients, nearly all (304 of 307) were mono-reactive for SARS-CoV-2 spike instead of being cross-reactive with common cold coronaviruses. Relatively few convalescent patients were included in the study, and early timepoints after natural infection were not analyzed.

The treatment or condition label here, explained by the study, means: approximately 9-day PBMC culture with coronavirus spike peptide pools or control peptides (ViraFEST assay). The ViraFEST assay, used in the study, expanded antigen-specific T cells with peptide pools and then identified the expanded clonotypes through TCR sequencing. The positive SARS-CoV-2 PCR tests of the convalescent patients were dated from March to December 2020, before the Alpha, Beta and Delta variants emerged in the United States. PBMCs were cultured at roughly 1.8 million per well in IMDM supplemented with 5% human AB serum and about 10 IU/ml IL-2, with approximately 9.5 ug/ml peptide pools added. Half of the culture medium was replaced with fresh IL-2-containing medium on days 3 and 7. Once the cells had been in culture for 10 days, the EasySep CD4+ T cell isolation kit was used to isolate CD4+ T cells by negative selection. PBMCs were separated from whole blood using Ficoll-Paque Plus gradient centrifugation and then either used fresh or cryopreserved at -140C. Culture conditions were generally each tested in triplicate wells.

On this clonotype itself: What antigen it recognizes has not been identified. No quality values exist for individual bases; no much larger clone is one base distant.

The library was prepared using PCR. TCR sequencing of DNA from cultured CD4+ T cells used the Oncomine TCR Beta short-read assay at the Johns Hopkins FTIC core. Genomic DNA was extracted from the cultured CD4+ T cells with the QIAamp micro DNA kit. Oncomine TCR Beta libraries from cultured CD4+ T cells were pooled with unique dual indexes and sequenced on an Illumina iSeq 100. In the source study's methods: Non-productive sequences were removed, and CDR3s not starting with C, not ending with F or W, or shorter than 7 amino acids were discarded. Antigen-specific clonotypes were identified with the MANAFEST web application by comparing peptide-stimulated wells with reference and other culture wells. Positive clones required FDR below 0.05, an odds ratio above 5, and productive frequency above 0.1% in at least two of three replicate wells. Clonotypes that were significantly expanded in both SARS-CoV-2 spike wells and at least one common cold coronavirus spike condition were defined as cross-reactive. Similarity between CDR3 sequences was evaluated in R version 3.6.1 using Levenshtein distances (stringdist) and unrooted phylogenetic trees (ape). TCRdb trimmed the raw reads at Q25, called clones with MiXCR and kept productive beta chains. Each entry is one CDR3 protein sequence, shown with its most common DNA and genes. The authors' filters were not applied to this entry. Counted in this sample were just over 15,000 distinct CDR3 sequences; 55% to 85% of them appeared once. 15% to 20% of the sample is held by the ten biggest clonotypes.

The receptor's source is a human donor who had recovered from COVID-19. Specimen: CD4+ T cells from blood, cultured in vitro.

Read as DNA, the sequence is TGTGCCAGCAGTTCCCGGGAGCGACCAGGGCAGCCCCAGCATTTT. It translates to CASSSRERPGQPQHF. Here the chain combines TRBV6-5 and TRBJ1-5; 5 matching bases give a weak D call of TRBD1. The CDR3 numbers 15 residues from cysteine through phenylalanine. Only the CDR3 region is kept as DNA, spanning 45 bases read in frame from base 1. Deletion took 4 bases off V and 7 bases off J, with a span of 17 bases between the germline ends. CDR1 and CDR2, per the germline V gene, are MNHEY and SVGAGI.